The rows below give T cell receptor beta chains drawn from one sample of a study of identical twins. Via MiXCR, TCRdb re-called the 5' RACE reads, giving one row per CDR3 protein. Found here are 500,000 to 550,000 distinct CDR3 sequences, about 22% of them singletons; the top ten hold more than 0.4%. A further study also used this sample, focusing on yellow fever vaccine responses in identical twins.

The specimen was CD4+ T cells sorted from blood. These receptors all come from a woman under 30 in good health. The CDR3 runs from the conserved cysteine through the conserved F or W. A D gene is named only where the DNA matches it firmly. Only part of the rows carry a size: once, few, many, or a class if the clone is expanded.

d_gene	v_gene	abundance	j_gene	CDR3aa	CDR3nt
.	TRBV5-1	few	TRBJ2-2	CASSLESRASRNTGELFF	TGCGCCAGCAGCTTGGAGTCACGCGCTAGCAGAAACACCGGGGAGCTGTTTTTT
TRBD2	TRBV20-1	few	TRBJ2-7	CSASKGTSASYEQYF	TGCAGTGCTTCAAAGGGGACTAGCGCGTCCTACGAGCAGTACTTC
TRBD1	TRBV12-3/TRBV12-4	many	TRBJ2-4	CASSSGTGGAKNIQYF	TGTGCCAGCAGTTCCGGGACAGGGGGGGCCAAAAACATTCAGTACTTC
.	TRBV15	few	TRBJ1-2	CATSPDRNYGYTF	TGTGCCACCAGCCCGGACAGAAACTATGGCTACACCTTC
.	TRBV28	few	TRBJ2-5	CASSLFLASGGGETQYF	TGTGCCAGCAGTTTGTTTCTGGCGTCGGGGGGCGGGGAGACCCAGTACTTC
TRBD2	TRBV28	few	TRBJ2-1	CASLAGGTYNEQFF	TGTGCCAGCCTGGCGGGGGGGACCTACAATGAGCAGTTCTTC
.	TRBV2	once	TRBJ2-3	CASSQGRRSTDTQYF	TGTGCCAGCAGCCAAGGACGGAGAAGCACAGATACGCAGTATTTT
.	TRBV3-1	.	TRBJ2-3	CASSHISTDTQYF	TGTGCCAGCAGCCACATTAGCACAGATACGCAGTATTTT
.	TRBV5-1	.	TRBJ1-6	CASSLVPNSPLHF	TGCGCCAGCAGCTTGGTTCCAAATTCACCCCTCCACTTT
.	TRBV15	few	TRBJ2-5	CATSREGQGFTQETQYF	TGTGCCACCAGCAGAGAGGGGCAGGGCTTCACCCAAGAGACCCAGTACTTC
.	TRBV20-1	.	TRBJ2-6	CSTADVTNVLTF	TGCAGTACCGCGGACGTGACCAACGTCCTGACTTTC
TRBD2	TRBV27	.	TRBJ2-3	CASRPNLAGYGGTQYF	TGTGCCAGCAGACCTAACCTAGCGGGGTACGGTGGTACGCAGTATTTT
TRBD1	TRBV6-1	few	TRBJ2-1	CASRTGGYNEQFF	TGTGCCAGCAGGACAGGGGGCTACAATGAGCAGTTCTTC
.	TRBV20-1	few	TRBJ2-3	CSARIMDFPGDTQYF	TGCAGTGCTAGAATCATGGACTTCCCTGGGGATACGCAGTATTTT
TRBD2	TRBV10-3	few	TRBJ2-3	CAISEPTRGTKFTDTQYF	TGTGCCATCAGTGAGCCGACCCGAGGGACTAAATTCACAGATACGCAGTATTTT
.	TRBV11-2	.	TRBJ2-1	CASSLAPEAHNEQFF	TGTGCCAGCAGCTTAGCCCCCGAGGCGCATAATGAGCAGTTCTTC
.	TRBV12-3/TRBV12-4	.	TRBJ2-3	CASSSWRASTYSDTQYF	TGTGCCAGCAGTTCATGGCGGGCCAGCACTTATTCGGATACGCAGTATTTT
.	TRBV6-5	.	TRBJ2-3	CASSYLTPTDTQYF	TGTGCCAGCAGTTACCTGACCCCCACAGATACGCAGTATTTT
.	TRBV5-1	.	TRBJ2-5	CASSLGRQWETQYF	TGCGCCAGCAGCTTGGGGCGTCAGTGGGAGACCCAGTACTTC
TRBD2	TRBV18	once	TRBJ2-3	CASSTNPRLATDTQYF	TGTGCCAGCTCAACAAACCCGAGACTAGCCACAGATACGCAGTATTTT
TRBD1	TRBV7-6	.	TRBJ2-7	CASSLDHPGQSSPEQYF	TGTGCCAGCAGCTTAGATCACCCGGGACAGAGTTCACCCGAGCAGTACTTC
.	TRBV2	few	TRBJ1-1	CASRRTEGTEAFF	TGTGCCAGCAGGCGGACTGAGGGGACTGAAGCTTTCTTT
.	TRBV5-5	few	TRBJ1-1	CASSQLMNTEAFF	TGTGCCAGCAGCCAACTCATGAACACTGAAGCTTTCTTT
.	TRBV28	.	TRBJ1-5	CASSDKGNSNQPQHF	TGTGCCAGCAGTGATAAAGGCAACAGCAATCAGCCCCAGCATTTT
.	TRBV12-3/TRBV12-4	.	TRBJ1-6	CASSLAGSRAYNSPLHF	TGTGCCAGCAGTTTAGCAGGATCGCGGGCTTATAATTCACCCCTCCACTTT
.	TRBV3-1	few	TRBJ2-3	CASSQDGHGADTQYF	TGTGCCAGCAGCCAAGACGGTCACGGGGCAGATACGCAGTATTTT
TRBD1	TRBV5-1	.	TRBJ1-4	CASSFPRPRQGEKLFF	TGCGCCAGCAGCTTTCCACGCCCCCGACAGGGCGAAAAACTGTTTTTT
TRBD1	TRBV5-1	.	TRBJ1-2	CASSPGGTGEANYGYTF	TGCGCCAGCAGCCCGGGTGGGACAGGTGAAGCTAACTATGGCTACACCTTC
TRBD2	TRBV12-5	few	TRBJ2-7	CASGLVSGTSSYEQYF	TGTGCTAGTGGTTTGGTCAGCGGGACCTCTTCCTACGAGCAGTACTTC